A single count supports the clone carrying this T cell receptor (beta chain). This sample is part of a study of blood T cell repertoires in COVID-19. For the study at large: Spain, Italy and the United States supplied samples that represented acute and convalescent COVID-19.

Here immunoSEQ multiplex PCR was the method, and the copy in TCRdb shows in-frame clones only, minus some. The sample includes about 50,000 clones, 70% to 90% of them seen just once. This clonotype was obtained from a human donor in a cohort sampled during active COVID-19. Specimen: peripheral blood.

CDR3 sequence reads: CASTPSRTGHNYGYTF. The CDR3 DNA follows: TGTGCCAGCACCCCTTCGAGGACAGGCCATAACTATGGCTACACCTTC. This sequence joins TRBV16 and TRBJ1-2; TRBD1 matches at 7 bases. From germline, CDR1 is KGHSY and CDR2 FQNENV. The CDR3 is 16 amino acids. Losses at the gene ends were 7 bases for V and 1 base for J; bases not matched to a gene: 12.